These 29 T cell receptor beta chains share one sample of origin, sequenced in a study of cytomegalovirus exposure and HLA in healthy donors. With 60 Vbeta and 13 Jbeta primers, the PCR was carried out. Repertoires were generated with immunoSEQ multiplex PCR, while TCRdb's copy carries only in-frame clones and drops some. The sample records roughly 120,000 clones, roughly 80% being singletons. Sample: PBMCs. The receptors derive from a male donor in good health and CMV-seropositive.

The chain employs TRBV7-2 and TRBJ1-2; D is possibly TRBD1 (5 bases). The CDR3 is 16 amino acids. Germline CDR1 and CDR2: SGHTA and FQGNSA. V lost 1 base, J lost 3 bases, and 15 bases lay in between. CDR3 bases: TGTGCCAGCAGCTTAGAGGGCAGGGCATCCTACTATGGCTACACCTTC. The encoded protein is CASSLEGRASYYGYTF.

The rearrangement links TRBV30 to TRBJ1-4, with 7 bases matching TRBD1. The junction had 14 bases not matched to a gene; V was cut back by 2 bases and J by 8 bases. Germline V gene data show CDR1 as GTSNPN and CDR2 as SVGIG (reference sequence). The CDR3 sequence is 16 residues long. The CDR3, as DNA: TGTGCCTGGAGTAGAGCCACAGGGGACAAGGGAGAAAAACTGTTTTTT. It translates to CAWSRATGDKGEKLFF. The full variable domain, with the rest looked up from reference TRBV30 and TRBJ1-4, is SQTIHQWPATLVQPVGSPLSLECTVEGTSNPNLYWYRQAAGRGLQLLFYSVGIGQISSEVPQNLSASRPQDRQFILSSKKLLLSDSGFYLCAWSRATGDKGEKLFFGSGTQLSVL.

The sample holds a few counts of this clone. J is TRBJ2-1 and V is TRBV28; no clear D gene. This CDR3 spans 12 amino acids. Trimming removed 5 bases at V and 1 base at J, with 3 bases between. Germline assignment: CDR1 MDHEN and CDR2 SYDVKM. The DNA for the CDR3 is TGTGCCAGCAGTATATCCTACAATGAGCAGTTCTTC. Amino acids: CASSISYNEQFF.

V is TRBV9 and J is TRBJ2-3; 9 nucleotides agree with TRBD2. The germline gives CDR1 SGDLS, CDR2 YYNGEE. The length of the CDR3 is 18 residues. After removal of 1 base from V and 0 bases from J, the junction contained 9 bases not matched to a gene. The CDR3 DNA reads TGTGCCAGCAGCGTACGGTCCGGGACTAGCAGTAGCACAGATACGCAGTATTTT. Amino acids: CASSVRSGTSSSTDTQYF.

This rearrangement joins TRBV28 to TRBJ2-1, with D hard to call. The germline CDR1 and CDR2 sequences are MDHEN and SYDVKM. CDR3 length: 13 residues. V dropped 7 bases and J dropped 0 bases, with 7 bases sitting between them. The CDR3 DNA follows: TGTGCCAGCAACCCGAGCTCCTACAATGAGCAGTTCTTC. Protein product: CASNPSSYNEQFF.

Here the CDR3 DNA reads TGTGCCAGCAGCTTAGTCAGGACAGATACGCAGTATTTT. Translated, it gives CASSLVRTDTQYF. V and J are TRBV7-2 and TRBJ2-3; D ambiguous. Germline V gives CDR1 SGHTA, CDR2 FQGNSA. The CDR3 spans 13 residues. The V end lost 1 base, the J end lost 3 bases, and 5 bases lay between the germline ends.

The rearrangement uses TRBV18 and TRBJ2-7; 7 bases align to TRBD1. The V gene end was trimmed by 2 bases and the J gene end by 3 bases; junction bases not matched to a gene: 16. This CDR3 has 18 residues. Germline V gene sequence: CDR1 KGHSH, CDR2 LQKENI. DNA for the CDR3: TGTGCCAGCTCACCAACGGCCTCAGGTGAGGGGGCGGGCTACGAGCAGTACTTC. It is translated as CASSPTASGEGAGYEQYF.

The rearrangement uses TRBV14 and TRBJ1-1, with D uncertain. This CDR3 is 14 amino acids long. Germline V lookup: CDR1 SGHDN, CDR2 FVKESK. V was clipped by 4 bases and J by 5 bases, with 14 bases between them. The DNA for the CDR3 is TGTGCCAGCAGCCCCTATGGGCCCAGGACTGAAGCTTTCTTT. The encoded protein is CASSPYGPRTEAFF.

The V and J genes are TRBV2 and TRBJ2-3, with 9 positions matching TRBD2. This CDR3 is built from 15 residues. Germline V gene sequence: CDR1 SNHLY, CDR2 FYNNEI. V lost 7 bases to trimming and J lost 0 bases; unmatched junction nucleotides: 5. CDR3: CASIPLAGSTDTQYF. CDR3 DNA sequence: TGTGCCAGCATTCCACTAGCGGGCAGCACAGATACGCAGTATTTT.

This chain joins TRBV21-1 and TRBJ1-1; TRBD1 reflects the table's D call only, with no check against the DNA. TRBV21-1 is marked as a pseudogene. This CDR3 is 16 amino acids long. The CDR3 spells CASSPSRGHRDTEAFF. The DNA of the CDR3 is TGTGCCAGCAGCCCCTCGAGGGGACACAGAGACACTGAAGCTTTCTTT.

The chain uses TRBV2 and TRBJ1-3; 9 positions agree with TRBD1. CDR3 size: 16 residues. Germline trimming cut 1 base from V and 2 bases from J; bases unmatched to any gene: 3. CDR1 and CDR2 from the germline V gene are SNHLY and FYNNEI. CDR3 protein: CASSEGGQGTGNTIYF. The CDR3 DNA reads as TGTGCCAGCAGTGAAGGTGGACAGGGGACTGGAAACACCATATATTTT.

This rearrangement joins TRBV5-4 to TRBJ2-7; TRBD2 matches at 9 bases. Trimming at V came to 1 base and at J to 6 bases, leaving 20 bases not matched to a gene. The length of the CDR3 is 19 residues. Germline V gene data show CDR1 as SGHNT and CDR2 as YYREEE (reference sequence). The CDR3 nucleotides read TGTGCCAGCAGCTTGTATCTTAAGTGGGCGGGAGGGCCGAGAGGCGAGCAGTACTTC. It translates to CASSLYLKWAGGPRGEQYF.

The chain joins TRBV5-1 to TRBJ2-5, with 11 nucleotides matching TRBD2. CDR1 and CDR2 (germline): SGHRS, YFSETQ. This CDR3 region has 13 residues. Losses at the gene ends were 4 bases for V and 4 bases for J; bases not matched to a gene: 0. The CDR3: CASSLAGGETQYF. CDR3 coding DNA: TGCGCCAGCAGCCTAGCGGGAGGAGAGACCCAGTACTTC.

The chain couples TRBV18 to TRBJ2-3, with TRBD1 identical over 8 bases. Unmatched junction bases numbered 3, after V lost 4 bases and J lost 0 bases. CDR3 length: 15 residues. Germline V lookup: CDR1 KGHSH, CDR2 LQKENI. In nucleotides, the CDR3 is TGTGCCAGCTCACTTGGACAGGGAAGCACAGATACGCAGTATTTT. This sequence encodes CASSLGQGSTDTQYF.

This clone was counted once. The rearrangement links TRBV7-9 to TRBJ2-3; 9 bases map to TRBD1. Losses at the gene ends were 2 bases for V and 3 bases for J; bases not matched to a gene: 6. The CDR3 length is 16 residues. Per the germline V gene, CDR1 is SEHNR and CDR2 is FQNEAQ (reference sequence). CDR3 loop: CASSLYDRGGTDTQYF. DNA for the CDR3: TGTGCCAGCAGCTTATATGACAGGGGGGGAACAGATACGCAGTATTTT. The full variable domain, with the rest looked up from reference TRBV7-9 and TRBJ2-3, is DTGVSQNPRHKITKRGQNVTFRCDPISEHNRLYWYRQTLGQGPEFLTYFQNEAQLEKSRLLSDRFSAERPKGSFSTLEIQRTEQGDSAMYLCASSLYDRGGTDTQYFGPGTRLTVL.

The chain couples TRBV6-5 to TRBJ1-2; perhaps TRBD1 as D (6 bases). CDR1 is MNHEY, CDR2 SVGAGI, per germline. Trimming took 4 bases from V and 7 from J, leaving 16 bases between them. The CDR3 extends over 14 amino acids. CDR3 bases: TGTGCCAGCAGTTCCACCACAGGGTCTAGTGGCTACACCTTC. It specifies CASSSTTGSSGYTF.

V gene TRBV27 combines with J gene TRBJ2-7, with 8 bases fitting TRBD1. The length of the CDR3 is 14 residues. Trimming took 5 bases from V and 2 from J; bases not matched to a gene: 5. The germline V gene encodes CDR1 MNHEY and CDR2 SMNVEV (reference sequence). CDR3 sequence (DNA): TGTGCCAGCAGTCCCGGACAGGGAACCTACGAGCAGTACTTC. It codes for CASSPGQGTYEQYF.

The gene calls are TRBV4-3 and TRBJ2-3, with TRBD1 matching over 7 bases. Germline CDR1 reads LGHNA; CDR2 reads YSLEER. CDR3 size: 18 residues. V trimming: 0 bases; J trimming: 5 bases; junction bases outside the gene matches: 14. This CDR3 is CASSQDRKTGTFRDTQYF. In nucleotides, the CDR3 is TGCGCCAGCAGCCAAGATAGGAAGACAGGGACATTCAGAGATACGCAGTATTTT.

The chain recombines TRBV7-6 with TRBJ1-6; no firm D call. The length of the CDR3 is 17 residues. Germline loops: CDR1 SGHVS, CDR2 FNYEAQ. The ends were cut back, 1 base at V and 0 bases at J, with 10 bases in the middle. The CDR3 loop reads CASSLGERVSYNSPLHF. The CDR3 DNA follows: TGTGCCAGCAGCTTAGGGGAGAGGGTCTCCTATAATTCACCCCTCCACTTT.

This clone was picked up one time. V is TRBV5-6 and J is TRBJ2-3; maybe TRBD2 (5 bases). The CDR3 has 13 amino acids. V was trimmed by 4 bases and J by 7 bases, leaving 13 bases between them. CDR1 and CDR2 (germline): SGHDT, YYEEEE. CDR3 coding DNA: TGTGCCAGCAGCCCTAATTTCGGGAATACGCAGTATTTT. Protein product: CASSPNFGNTQYF.

The V and J genes are TRBV7-9 and TRBJ2-5, with D perhaps matching TRBD2 (6 bases). The J call could be wrong; TRBJ2-7 is a better fit for the DNA end. There are 15 residues in the CDR3. Germline V gives CDR1 SEHNR, CDR2 FQNEAQ (reference sequence). CDR3 nucleotide sequence: TGTGCCAGCAGCCCCACGACTGAGGGACTCTACGAGCAGTACTTC. Residues: CASSPTTEGLYEQYF.

The chain joins TRBV7-2 to TRBJ2-7, with 11 bases fitting TRBD2. The CDR3 is made up of 14 amino acids. After removal of 4 bases from V and 9 bases from J, the junction contained 8 bases not matched to a gene. Germline CDR1 SGHTA, CDR2 FQGNSA. The DNA of the CDR3 is TGTGCCAGCAGCTCCCGACTAGCGGGAACGGTGCAGTACTTC. Encoded protein: CASSSRLAGTVQYF.

The chain joins TRBV5-4 to TRBJ2-1, with 8 bases lining up with TRBD2. In germline, CDR1 is SGHNT, CDR2 YYREEE (reference sequence). The CDR3 is 15 residues long. The V gene end was trimmed by 0 bases and the J gene end by 6 bases; junction bases not matched to a gene: 5. The chain's CDR3 is CASSLDGRAGNEQFF. DNA for the CDR3: TGTGCCAGCAGCTTGGACGGGAGGGCCGGCAATGAGCAGTTCTTC.

CDR3 bases: TGTGCCAGCAGCCCGCGGGACGGTCCCCAGGGCCACTACGAGCAGTACTTC. This codes for CASSPRDGPQGHYEQYF. The rearrangement uses TRBV7-8 and TRBJ2-7; maybe TRBD2 (6 bases). V lost 5 bases and J 3 bases, leaving 23 bases between the germline ends. Looked up from germline, CDR1 is SGHVS and CDR2 is FQNEAQ. The CDR3 consists of 17 residues.

This chain uses TRBV27 with TRBJ2-5, with TRBD2 matching 7 bases. Judging by the DNA end, TRBJ2-7 fits better; the J call may be wrong. The CDR3 is made up of 14 amino acids. Germline CDR1 is MNHEY and CDR2 is SMNVEV (reference sequence). The CDR3 reads CASSFEASGYEQYF. CDR3 nucleotides: TGTGCCAGCAGTTTCGAGGCTAGCGGCTACGAGCAGTACTTC.

This rearrangement joins TRBV4-1 to TRBJ2-2, with a possible D match to TRBD2 (7 bases). Trimming cost V 1 base and J 0 bases, with 9 bases left between them. The CDR3 spans 16 residues. Germline-derived CDR1 and CDR2 are MGHRA and YSYEKL. The CDR3 DNA follows: TGCGCCAGCAGCCAAGGGGGGGGGCCGAACACCGGGGAGCTGTTTTTT. This encodes CASSQGGGPNTGELFF.

The chain has TRBV6-1 and TRBJ2-7; possibly TRBD2 for D (6 bases). Germline loops: CDR1 MNHNS, CDR2 SASEGT. Trimming took off 3 bases at V and 0 bases at J, with 12 bases between the two ends. CDR3 size: 15 residues. Here the CDR3 reads CASSDRPGLSYEQYF. CDR3 bases: TGTGCCAGCAGTGACCGCCCGGGACTCTCCTACGAGCAGTACTTC.

The chain couples TRBV7-6 to TRBJ2-1, with D hard to call. Germline loops: CDR1 SGHVS, CDR2 FNYEAQ. Trimming shortened V by 4 bases and J by 9 bases, and 10 bases separated the two germline ends. The CDR3 loop spans 12 amino acids. The CDR3 reads CASSSSFGEQFF. DNA for the CDR3: TGTGCCAGCAGCTCTTCCTTCGGTGAGCAGTTCTTC.

The chain couples TRBV19 to TRBJ1-1, with no clear D. The V end lost 3 bases, the J end lost 7 bases, and 9 bases lay between the germline ends. Per the germline V gene, CDR1 is LNHDA and CDR2 is SQIVND (reference sequence). The CDR3 totals 12 residues. Here the CDR3 DNA reads TGTGCCAGTAGTATCGCGGCCGGTGAAGCTTTCTTT. It is translated as CASSIAAGEAFF.